The source of this T cell receptor beta chain is a study of OX40 agonist ivuxolimab in advanced cancers. At the level of the study: Three patients got partial responses; one had hepatocellular carcinoma and two had cutaneous melanoma.

The method was immunoSEQ multiplex PCR; TCRdb's version includes in-frame clones alone and lacks a portion of them. The profile shows over 40,000 clones, more than 70% of them singletons. CDR3 length equals 13 residues. The germline V gene encodes CDR1 SEHNR and CDR2 FQNEAQ (reference sequence). V was pared by 5 bases and J by 5 bases, with 12 bases between. The material was CD4+ or CD8+ T cells sorted from blood, obtained in a trial of the OX40 agonist ivuxolimab. The chain has TRBV7-9 and TRBJ1-2; D is unclear. The source is an adult with an advanced solid tumor such as melanoma, head and neck, liver or kidney cancer. CDR3 nucleotides: TGTGCCAGCAGCCCCGAAGGTGAATATGGCTACACCTTC. This gives the protein CASSPEGEYGYTF.